This entry describes one TCR beta chain. Other DNA sequences in this sample translate to the same CDR3. This sample is part of a study of shared clonotypes between healthy human individuals. The authors divided CD4+ cells into CD45RA+ naive and CD45RA-negative memory subsets. Profiling relied on immunoSEQ multiplex PCR, and the TCRdb table lists in-frame clones only, not all of them. The data hold a few million clones, with roughly 93% observed a single time. Trimming pared 0 bases from V and 2 bases from J, leaving 5 bases between. The CDR3 has 13 residues. Germline CDR1 and CDR2: SGDLS and YYNGEE. The rearrangement uses TRBV9 and TRBJ1-2; D is unresolved. Sequencing input: naive CD4+ T cells from PBMCs. Subset meaning: CD45RA+ positively selected. The TCR sequence derives from a man between 18 and 35 years old in good health. Some clones in this sample may be carry-over from other donors' samples. The chain's CDR3 is CASSVVENYGYTF. CDR3 in DNA: TGTGCCAGCAGCGTAGTAGAGAACTATGGCTACACCTTC.